Listed below are T cell receptor beta chains from one sample, sequenced in a study of blood T cell repertoires in COVID-19. Only in-frame clones appear in the TCRdb table, and some are missing; sequencing was by immunoSEQ multiplex PCR. Of 150,000 to 200,000 clones listed, about nine tenths were seen once; the top ten hold about 2.1%. Sequencing input: peripheral blood. The receptors come from a man between 70 and 80 years old with active or convalescent COVID-19. Both conserved end residues are part of each CDR3. The order of the fields is D gene, J gene, V gene, clone size, CDR3 DNA, CDR3 protein. A D gene is named only where the DNA matches it firmly. Not every row has a clone size; where given, it reads once, few, many or a size class.

>NA|TRBJ1-3|TRBV19|NA
TGTGCCAGTCAGGTGGGGCTGAACTCTGGAAACACCATATATTTT
CASQVGLNSGNTIYF
>NA|TRBJ1-5|TRBV30|once
TGTGCCTGGAGCGGGGTGGGTGGGAGCAATCAGCCCCAGCATTTT
CAWSGVGGSNQPQHF
>NA|TRBJ1-1|TRBV2|NA
TGTGCCAGCACCGGGACAATGAACACTGAAGCTTTCTTT
CASTGTMNTEAFF
>NA|TRBJ2-7|TRBV5-1|once
TGCGCCAGCAGCCCCAGGGCGGACAGCTCCACCTACGAGCAGTACTTC
CASSPRADSSTYEQYF
>TRBD1|TRBJ2-1|TRBV5-1|NA
TGCGCCAGCAGCTTGGGCCCGACAGGGAGTGATGAGCAGTTCTTC
CASSLGPTGSDEQFF
>NA|TRBJ1-3|TRBV28|NA
TGTGCCAGCACCGGTTTTGTGTCTGGAAACACCATATATTTT
CASTGFVSGNTIYF
>NA|TRBJ2-1|TRBV12-3/TRBV12-4|few
TGTGCCAGCAGTCTCGGGGGTATCAATGAGCAGTTCTTC
CASSLGGINEQFF
>TRBD1|TRBJ1-2|TRBV4-3|many
TGCGCCAGCAGCCAAGATATTACAGGGGGCGCCTATGGCTACACCTTC
CASSQDITGGAYGYTF
>NA|TRBJ1-6|TRBV25-1|NA
TGTGCCAGCAGTGACCAGGGGCCCTCCTATAATTCACCCCTCCACTTT
CASSDQGPSYNSPLHF
>NA|TRBJ2-2|TRBV9|NA
TGTGCCAGCAGCGTAGTACAACGCACCGGGGAGCTGTTTTTT
CASSVVQRTGELFF
>TRBD1|TRBJ2-7|TRBV5-4|NA
TGTGCCAGCAGCCCAGGGGGATCGAGGGGGAGCTACGAGCAGTACTTC
CASSPGGSRGSYEQYF
>NA|TRBJ1-1|TRBV29-1|NA
TGCAGCGTTGTGTCAGGGATGAACACTGAAGCTTTCTTT
CSVVSGMNTEAFF
>TRBD2|TRBJ2-7|TRBV18|NA
TGTGCCAGCTCACCCCCGGGACTAGCGGGGGCCGAGCAGTACTTC
CASSPPGLAGAEQYF
>NA|TRBJ2-2|TRBV28|few
TGTGCCAGCAGTCCGGGACAGAACACCGGGGAGCTGTTTTTT
CASSPGQNTGELFF
>NA|TRBJ1-4|TRBV3-1/TRBV3-2|NA
TGTGCCAGCCGGTCTAATGAAAAACTGTTTTTT
CASRSNEKLFF
>NA|TRBJ1-3|TRBV5-5|NA
TGTGCCAGCAGCCCCGGCGACACCCGACTACTCTCTGGAAACACCATATATTTT
CASSPGDTRLLSGNTIYF
>TRBD1|TRBJ1-2|TRBV18|NA
TGTGCCAGCTCACGATGGGACAGGGCCGACTATGGCTACACCTTC
CASSRWDRADYGYTF
>NA|TRBJ2-5|TRBV7-9|NA
TGTGCCAGCAGCCATGAGTCAATGTCTGGAGAGACCCAGTACTTC
CASSHESMSGETQYF
>NA|TRBJ2-1|TRBV6-2/TRBV6-3|NA
TGTGCCAGCAGCCCCCTCGACAGGAGCTACAATGAGCAGTTCTTC
CASSPLDRSYNEQFF
>NA|TRBJ2-4|TRBV7-9|NA
TGTGCCAGCAGCTTATATAAGGGGGGGAACATTCAGTACTTC
CASSLYKGGNIQYF
>NA|TRBJ1-6|TRBV27|few
TGTGCCAGCAGTCAAACTTCGGGGACTTCCCATAATTCACCCCTCCACTTT
CASSQTSGTSHNSPLHF
>NA|TRBJ2-2|TRBV12-3/TRBV12-4|NA
TGTGCCAGCAAGGGGGCCGGGGAGCTGTTTTTT
CASKGAGELFF
>NA|TRBJ2-7|TRBV12-3/TRBV12-4|NA
TGTGCCAGCAGTTTACCCCCAGCCTACGAGCAGTACTTC
CASSLPPAYEQYF
>TRBD1|TRBJ2-7|TRBV3-1/TRBV3-2|NA
TGTGCCAGCAGCCCGTTTGGACAGGGGGTCTCTCACGAGCAGTACTTC
CASSPFGQGVSHEQYF
>NA|TRBJ1-3|TRBV18|NA
TGTGCCAGCTCCCACAGGGCCCACACAGACTCTGGAAACACCATATATTTT
CASSHRAHTDSGNTIYF
>TRBD2|TRBJ2-5|TRBV9|NA
TGTGCCAGCAGCGTAGGGCGCGTGCGGGGACTAGCGGACCAAGAGACCCAGTACTTC
CASSVGRVRGLADQETQYF
>NA|TRBJ1-1|TRBV21-1|NA
TGTGCCAGCAGCAACCAGGGATCTGAGAACACTGAAGCTTTCTTT
CASSNQGSENTEAFF
>TRBD2|TRBJ2-7|TRBV7-2|NA
TGTGCCAGCAGCTTATCCGGGACTAGCGGGAGGGCGAACGAGCAGTACTTC
CASSLSGTSGRANEQYF
>NA|TRBJ1-6|TRBV10-3|NA
TGTGCCATCAGCAGCAGGGTTCCGGATTCACCCCTCCACTTT
CAISSRVPDSPLHF
>NA|TRBJ1-2|TRBV6-1|NA
TGTGCCAGCAGTGAAATAACCACTCCTAACTATGGCTACACCTTC
CASSEITTPNYGYTF
>NA|TRBJ2-7|TRBV9|once
TGTGCCAGCAGCGTAGCCCTAGCGTCCGAGCAGTACTTC
CASSVALASEQYF
>NA|TRBJ1-2|TRBV3-1/TRBV3-2|NA
TGTGCCAGCAGCCAAGCACTCGGCTACACCTTC
CASSQALGYTF
>TRBD2|TRBJ2-3|TRBV4-3|NA
TGCGCCAGCAGCCAAGATAGAGGGAGCGGGGGGGCTTTATACGATACGCAGTATTTT
CASSQDRGSGGALYDTQYF
>TRBD2|TRBJ2-2|TRBV6-6|NA
TGTGCCAGCAGCCGGCTAGCGGTGAACACCGGGGAGCTGTTTTTT
CASSRLAVNTGELFF
>NA|TRBJ1-2|TRBV11-3|NA
TGTGCCAGCAGCACCTACACCGCGGATTACTGTGGCTACACCTTC
CASSTYTADYCGYTF
>NA|TRBJ1-1|TRBV19|NA
TGTGCCAGTAGTATGGGCAGTAACACTGAAGCTTTCTTT
CASSMGSNTEAFF
>NA|TRBJ1-2|TRBV4-1|NA
TGCGCCAGCAGCCAGACTGAGACGGAGAACTATGGCTACACCTTC
CASSQTETENYGYTF
>NA|TRBJ1-5|TRBV4-1|NA
TGCGCCAGCAGCCAAGATACCAGGGGAGCATATCAGCCCCAGCATTTT
CASSQDTRGAYQPQHF
>TRBD1|TRBJ2-2|TRBV4-3|NA
TGCGCCTGGTGGGACAGGGTGGTAACAAACACCGGGGAGCTGTTTTTT
CAWWDRVVTNTGELFF
>NA|TRBJ1-5|TRBV6-5|few
TGTGCCAGCAGTTACTTGGGCAACCGCAATCAGCCCCAGCATTTT
CASSYLGNRNQPQHF
>NA|TRBJ1-4|TRBV27|NA
TGTGCCAGCAGACGGGGAGGGCTTGGTGAAAAACTGTTTTTT
CASRRGGLGEKLFF
>NA|TRBJ1-5|TRBV11-2|many
TGTGCCAGCAGCTTAGATCCAGGGCGCAATCAGCCCCAGCATTTT
CASSLDPGRNQPQHF
>NA|TRBJ2-1|TRBV19|NA
TGTGCCAGTAGTACGGACAGCTTACCCTACAATGAGCAGTTCTTC
CASSTDSLPYNEQFF
>NA|TRBJ2-5|TRBV18|NA
TGTGCCAGCTCACCAATGGGGAGGGAGACCCAGTACTTC
CASSPMGRETQYF
>TRBD1|TRBJ1-2|TRBV11-2|few
TGTGCCAGCAGCTCGACAGGGGCTGGCTACACCTTC
CASSSTGAGYTF
>TRBD2|TRBJ2-7|TRBV27|NA
TGTGCCAGCAGTTTATCGACTAGCAGCGAGCAGTACTTC
CASSLSTSSEQYF
>NA|TRBJ2-7|TRBV11-2|NA
TGTGCCAGCAGCTTAGATCTTCGTAAGTACTTC
CASSLDLRKYF
>TRBD1|TRBJ2-7|TRBV30|NA
TGTGCCTGGACCATAGGACAGGCCTCCTACGAGCAGTACTTC
CAWTIGQASYEQYF
>NA|TRBJ1-2|TRBV28|NA
TGTGCCAGCAGTTTGCAGGGCTATGGCTACACCTTC
CASSLQGYGYTF
>NA|TRBJ2-7|TRBV29-1|NA
TGCAGCGCTCAAGGAGGTCAAGATTTATTCGCCTACGAGCAGTACTTC
CSAQGGQDLFAYEQYF
>NA|TRBJ1-3|TRBV5-6|once
TGTGCCAGCAGGGGGGCATCCGGAAACACCATATATTTT
CASRGASGNTIYF